This record covers a single TCR beta chain. This clonotype was found many times. The target of this receptor is not known. No much larger clone exists at a distance of one base, and base qualities are not known. This sample stems from a study of kidney transplant recipient with SARS-CoV-2 infection (dated by TCRdb to the early 2020s). The instrument was an Illumina MiSeq. Profiling of the peripheral T cell repertoire targeted human TCRbeta genes. As for the original processing: To account for variability over time, differences in clonotype abundance were tested using beta-binomial modelling. Expanded clonotypes were checked against the ImmuneCODE reference database of SARS-CoV-2-associated TCRs and mapped to regions of the viral genome. Further repertoire analyses covered TRBV gene usage, CDR3 length, CDR3 amino acid overlap between time points, clonotype abundance distributions and Jaccard similarity. In TCRdb, the public reads were trimmed at Q25 with fastp and aligned with MiXCR, with productive beta chains retained. All rows with the same CDR3 protein become a single entry with the most common DNA and genes. These V and J calls derive from TCRdb rather than the authors' analysis. The sample contains under 300,000 distinct CDR3 sequences, roughly 26% of them found a single time. The top ten clonotypes cover nearly 7.5% of the sample.

The time point label corresponds to: pre-pandemic baseline sample and day 111 after first positive SARS-CoV-2 test. Between the V and J ends, shortened by 7 bases and 10 bases respectively, the junction contains 13 bases. Including the terminal cysteine and phenylalanine, the CDR3 comprises 11 residues. Only the CDR3 DNA stays, 33 bases, in frame from base 1. CDR1 SNHLY and CDR2 FYNNEI were looked up in the germline V gene. The sequence was obtained from a male patient aged 30 to 40 who had COVID-19 and was a kidney transplant recipient. Following transplantation, part of the T cell population may be supplied by the graft donor rather than the patient. The source material was a blood sample, sampled at baseline and on roughly day 110 from a kidney transplant recipient. The chain is assembled from TRBV2 and TRBJ1-1, with the D gene uncertain. This receptor has the CDR3 CASKTRLVAFF. The nucleotides read TGTGCCAGCAAAACCCGGCTCGTAGCTTTCTTT.